The rows below give T cell receptor beta chains drawn from one sample of a study of human T cells and chemical hapten exposure. TCRdb processed the RACE reads anew with MiXCR; each CDR3 protein has one entry. Here the sample spans roughly 40,000 distinct CDR3 sequences, roughly a tenth being singletons. Sequences were derived from whole blood, sampled in connection with sensitization to the hapten diphenylcyclopropenone (DPC). The receptors come from a woman under 40 with alopecia areata. Some clones in this sample may be carry-over from other donors' samples. The CDR3 runs from the conserved cysteine through the conserved F or W. The order of the fields is J gene, D gene, V gene, clone size, CDR3 DNA, CDR3 protein. D genes are given only for firm matches. Clone size, where shown, is once, few, many, or a class for clones that have expanded.

TRBJ2-1,-,TRBV5-1,few,TGCGCCAGCAGCCCGGGACGAGGGGATGAGCAGTTCTTC,CASSPGRGDEQFF
TRBJ2-7,-,TRBV5-1,-,TGCGCCAGCAGCTTAATAACGGGCCCCTCCTACGAGCAGTACTTC,CASSLITGPSYEQYF
TRBJ2-2,TRBD2,TRBV4-1,few,TGCGCCAGCAGCCAAGCCGGACTAGCGGGGCCTCCGAACGGGGAGCTGTTTTTT,CASSQAGLAGPPNGELFF
TRBJ1-1,TRBD1,TRBV18,many,TGTGCCAGCTCACCTTTGGAGGGGGCGAACACTGAAGCTTTCTTT,CASSPLEGANTEAFF
TRBJ2-1,-,TRBV11-2,few,TGTGCCAGCAGCTTCAGGGGCTCCTACAATGAGCAGTTCTTC,CASSFRGSYNEQFF
TRBJ2-7,-,TRBV6-2/TRBV6-3,few,TGTGCCAGCAGTTCCGTAGCGATCCGCTACGAGCAGTACTTC,CASSSVAIRYEQYF
TRBJ2-1,TRBD1,TRBV7-7,many,TGTGCTAGCAGCCAATTAGGGACAGCTGAGAAGCAGTTCTTC,CASSQLGTAEKQFF
TRBJ2-3,TRBD1,TRBV9,few,TGTGCCAGCAGCGTTGGGGAACAGGGGAGCACAGATACGCAGTATTTT,CASSVGEQGSTDTQYF
TRBJ2-5,TRBD2,TRBV24-1,many,TGTGCCACCTCACCGGGGACTAGCCAAGAGACCCAGTACTTC,CATSPGTSQETQYF
TRBJ2-3,-,TRBV9,many,TGTGCCAGCAGCGTAGCGGACTGGAGAGGCACAGATACGCAGTATTTT,CASSVADWRGTDTQYF
TRBJ2-5,-,TRBV14,-,TGTGCCAGCAGCCAAGATGAGCTAGTAAAGGCCCAAGAGACCCAGTACTTC,CASSQDELVKAQETQYF
TRBJ2-1,-,TRBV29-1,few,TGCAGCGTTGGGTGGGGAACCAATGAGCAGTTCTTC,CSVGWGTNEQFF
TRBJ2-2,TRBD1,TRBV9,few,TGTGCCAGCAGCGCCGGGACAGGGGGCCCCGGGGAGCTGTTTTTT,CASSAGTGGPGELFF
TRBJ2-7,-,TRBV21-1,few,TGTGCCAGCAGCGCGAGCGGGGGGAGAGCCTACGAGCAGTACTTC,CASSASGGRAYEQYF
TRBJ2-7,-,TRBV7-2,few,TGTGCCAGCAGCCAAATCTCCTACGAGCAGTACTTC,CASSQISYEQYF
TRBJ2-2,TRBD1,TRBV5-1,many,TGCGCCAGCAGCCCGCAGGGGGCGCCCGGGGAGCTGTTTTTT,CASSPQGAPGELFF
TRBJ2-2,-,TRBV11-2,-,TGTGCCAGCAGGCAAACGGTACAGATTCTCGCGAACACCGGGGAGCTGTTTTTT,CASRQTVQILANTGELFF
TRBJ2-3,-,TRBV7-3,many,TGTGCCAGCAGCTTAAGCCCCAGGGAAAGAGATACGCAGTATTTT,CASSLSPRERDTQYF
TRBJ2-7,-,TRBV7-9,-,TGTGCCAGCACTATAGGGGAGGTTGGCGAGCAGTACTTC,CASTIGEVGEQYF
TRBJ2-3,-,TRBV7-3,-,TGTGCCAGCAGCCAAGGGGGGAGATCTCCCACAGATACGCAGTATTTT,CASSQGGRSPTDTQYF
TRBJ1-1,TRBD1,TRBV28,many,TGTGCCAGCAGTTTAACCCTCCTGACAGGGGAAGCTTTCTTT,CASSLTLLTGEAFF
TRBJ2-7,-,TRBV28,-,TGTGTCAGCAGGCGAAGGACCTGGGATAACGAGCAGTACTTC,CVSRRRTWDNEQYF
TRBJ2-7,-,TRBV20-1,-,TGCAGTGCTAGAGATTCAGAGGCAGTACGCTACGAGCAGTACTTC,CSARDSEAVRYEQYF
TRBJ2-1,TRBD2,TRBV4-3,few,TGCGCCAGCAGCCAAGATAGCGGGGGGTTCTACAATGAGCAGTTCTTC,CASSQDSGGFYNEQFF
TRBJ2-4,-,TRBV28,many,TGTGCCAGCAGTTTTGGGGGGCGAGACATTCAGTACTTC,CASSFGGRDIQYF
TRBJ2-7,-,TRBV9,-,TGTGCCAGCAGCGAGGCAGGGCTCCCCATCTACGAGCAGTACTTC,CASSEAGLPIYEQYF
TRBJ2-4,-,TRBV3-1,-,TGTGCCAGCAGCCAAGAACCAGCGGGCAAAAACATTCAGTACTTC,CASSQEPAGKNIQYF
TRBJ2-7,-,TRBV29-1,-,TGCAGCGTCCGGATAGGGCACGACGAGCAGTACTTC,CSVRIGHDEQYF
TRBJ1-1,TRBD1,TRBV28,few,TGTGCCAGCACCTTGACAGGGGCTAACACTGAAGCTTTCTTT,CASTLTGANTEAFF
TRBJ2-1,TRBD1,TRBV11-2,few,TGTGCCAGCAGCTATTCGACAGGGGGCCCCTACAATGAGCAGTTCTTC,CASSYSTGGPYNEQFF
TRBJ2-7,-,TRBV2,few,TGTGCCAGCACCCTAACACTTCTCTACGAGCAGTACTTC,CASTLTLLYEQYF
TRBJ2-7,-,TRBV30,many,TGTGCCTGGAGTGTGGGCGGACATGTCTACGAGCAGTACTTC,CAWSVGGHVYEQYF
TRBJ2-7,-,TRBV4-1,-,TGCTCCAGCAGCCAACACGCCGGACTACCCTACGAGCAGTACTTC,CSSSQHAGLPYEQYF
TRBJ2-7,TRBD1,TRBV5-8,many,TGTGCCAGCAGCTTGGATACAGGGGTGTGGAGCGGAGCCTCCTACGAGCAGTACTTC,CASSLDTGVWSGASYEQYF
TRBJ2-3,TRBD1,TRBV11-2,-,TGTGCCAGCAGCAGCAGGGGGTCGGGCACAGATACGCAGTATTTT,CASSSRGSGTDTQYF
TRBJ2-3,TRBD2,TRBV12-3/TRBV12-4,many,TGTGCCAGCAGTCCCCAGACTAGCGGGGCAACCACAGATACGCAGTATTTT,CASSPQTSGATTDTQYF
TRBJ1-5,-,TRBV30,-,TGTGCCTGGAGTCTGGACAGCAATCAGCCCCAGCATTTT,CAWSLDSNQPQHF
TRBJ2-3,-,TRBV7-2,many,TGTGCCAGCAGCTTAGCGAGGGATACGCAGTATTTT,CASSLARDTQYF
TRBJ1-4,-,TRBV27,-,TGTGCCAGCAGTAGTTTCACAACTAATGAAAAACTGTTTTTT,CASSSFTTNEKLFF
TRBJ2-5,-,TRBV12-3/TRBV12-4,few,TGTGCCAGCAGTATCGAAGGCGGGTCCGGGACCCAGTACTTC,CASSIEGGSGTQYF
TRBJ1-3,-,TRBV7-2,-,TGTGCCAGCAGCCCCCATGGAAACACCATATATTTT,CASSPHGNTIYF
TRBJ1-4,-,TRBV14,-,TGTGCCAGCAGCCAATTGCCCTCAGAAAAACTGTTTTTT,CASSQLPSEKLFF
TRBJ2-7,TRBD2,TRBV20-1,many,TGCAGTGCTAGATCGGGCGGGGGGCCCAGGGAGCAGTACTTC,CSARSGGGPREQYF
TRBJ1-2,TRBD1,TRBV7-8,few,TGTGCCAGCAGCTTAGAGGGGGCAGGGACCTATGGCTACACCTTC,CASSLEGAGTYGYTF
TRBJ1-1,TRBD1,TRBV29-1,-,TGCACCGGACAGGCGAACACTGAAGCTTTCTTT,CTGQANTEAFF
TRBJ2-5,-,TRBV3-1,many,TGTGCCAGCAGCCACATGGCCAGCGGACACCAAGAGACCCAGTACTTC,CASSHMASGHQETQYF
TRBJ2-7,-,TRBV5-4,-,TGTGCCAGCAGCTTGGAAGGGGGTGGAAACGAGCAGTACTTC,CASSLEGGGNEQYF
TRBJ2-3,TRBD1,TRBV11-2,many,TGTGCCAGCAGCTTACGGCAGGGGGCCACAGATACGCAGTATTTT,CASSLRQGATDTQYF
TRBJ1-6,-,TRBV7-2,-,TGTGCCAGCAGCTTAGCCTCGGGACCGGCACCCCTCCACTTT,CASSLASGPAPLHF
TRBJ2-5,TRBD2,TRBV7-2,few,TGTGCCAGCAGCCCCCTGGGGAGCGGGGGGGGAGAGACCCAGTACTTC,CASSPLGSGGGETQYF
TRBJ2-1,TRBD2,TRBV5-6,few,TGTGCCAGCAGCTTGTACGCTAGCGGAACCTACAATGAGCAGTTCTTC,CASSLYASGTYNEQFF
TRBJ2-3,TRBD1,TRBV20-1,few,TGCAGTGTTCACGGGACAGGGATGACAGATACGCAGTATTTT,CSVHGTGMTDTQYF
TRBJ1-4,TRBD1,TRBV11-2,many,TGTGCCAGCAGCTTAAATAATGGACAGGGGGAAAAACTGTTTTTT,CASSLNNGQGEKLFF
TRBJ2-5,-,TRBV11-2,many,TGTGCCAGCAGCCCCCCCGGCCAAGAGACCCAGTACTTC,CASSPPGQETQYF
TRBJ1-1,-,TRBV2,many,TGTGCCAGCAGCCAAGGACTCAACACTGAAGCTTTCTTT,CASSQGLNTEAFF
TRBJ2-7,-,TRBV7-9,few,TGTGCCAGCAGCTTAGGCGGGGTTGGGGCCTACGAGCAGTACTTC,CASSLGGVGAYEQYF
TRBJ2-1,-,TRBV20-1,many,TGCAGTGCTAGAGGGGCCCGGATGGACAATGAGCAGTTCTTC,CSARGARMDNEQFF
TRBJ1-2,-,TRBV24-1,few,TGTGCCACCAGTGCCCGACGAGGGGCAGGCTACACCTTC,CATSARRGAGYTF
TRBJ1-2,-,TRBV20-1,-,TGCAGTGCAGAAGCCGGAGGGTTGGTCTATGGCTACACCTTC,CSAEAGGLVYGYTF